This T cell receptor beta chain was captured in a study of blood T cell repertoires in COVID-19. Study-level information: Acute and convalescent COVID-19 specimens originated in the United States, Italy and Spain.

Trimming pared 4 bases from V and 1 base from J, leaving 11 bases between. The CDR3 extends over 15 amino acids. Germline V gene data show CDR1 as SEHNR and CDR2 as FQNEAQ (reference sequence). The cohort comprised adults aged roughly 18 to 90 years residing in 20 to 30 US areas. What the recovered Cohort 3 donors had was two negative PCRs, clearance, or symptom resolution. Clones were read by immunoSEQ multiplex PCR, and TCRdb kept only the in-frame ones, dropping some. The data show about 180,000 clones, with about 88% seen just once and roughly 9% held by the top ten. The chain uses TRBV7-9 and TRBJ2-1; D is possibly TRBD1 (6 bases). The TCR was taken from a woman under 30 who had recovered from COVID-19. Sequenced material: PBMCs or T cells enriched from blood (not recorded which). CDR3 region: CASSSRQVSYNEQFF. The CDR3 DNA is TGTGCCAGCAGCTCCCGACAGGTTTCCTACAATGAGCAGTTCTTC.